These T cell receptor beta chains were read from a single sample in a study of T cell repertoires in cytomegalovirus infection. Using its own MiXCR run on the reads, TCRdb lists one record per CDR3 protein. This table holds 300,000 to 400,000 distinct CDR3 sequences, 25% to 30% found once. Which antigens these TCRs recognize remains unknown. This sample comprised cultured PBMCs, obtained from culture after CMV antigen stimulation. Receptors were obtained from a human donor in good health (CMV status not recorded). Some clones in this sample may be carry-over from other donors' samples. The CDR3 runs from the conserved cysteine through the conserved F or W. A D gene is named only where the DNA matches it firmly. Rows give clone size only sometimes, using once, few, many, or a class for an expanded clone.

D: TRBD1; J: TRBJ2-7; size: .; V: TRBV20-1; DNA: TGCAGTGCAAAACAGGGGAACGAGCAGTACTTC; CDR3: CSAKQGNEQYF
D: TRBD2; J: TRBJ2-1; size: .; V: TRBV20-1; DNA: TGCAGTGCCCCCCCGCCTAGCGGGAGATCCTACAATGAGCAGTTCTTC; CDR3: CSAPPPSGRSYNEQFF
D: .; J: TRBJ1-1; size: .; V: TRBV5-4; DNA: TGTGCCAGCAGCCACGAACCGAACACTGAAGCTTTCTTT; CDR3: CASSHEPNTEAFF
D: .; J: TRBJ1-4; size: .; V: TRBV6-5; DNA: TGTGCCAGCAGGGGGACTGCCGTTAATGAAAAACTGTTTTTT; CDR3: CASRGTAVNEKLFF
D: .; J: TRBJ2-5; size: .; V: TRBV6-8; DNA: TGTGCCAGCAGTACCATCAGCGGGAGGCCTAGCGGGACAGGTGTGGAGACCCAGTACTTC; CDR3: CASSTISGRPSGTGVETQYF
D: TRBD1; J: TRBJ1-2; size: .; V: TRBV6-6; DNA: TGTGCCAGCACCCAAAGACAGGGGGATAACTATGGCTACACCTTC; CDR3: CASTQRQGDNYGYTF
D: TRBD2; J: TRBJ2-4; size: few; V: TRBV7-2; DNA: TGTGCCAGCAGCTTAGCGACTAGCGGGGTAAAAAACATTCAGTACTTC; CDR3: CASSLATSGVKNIQYF
D: .; J: TRBJ1-1; size: few; V: TRBV4-1; DNA: TGCGCCAGCAGCCAAGATCCTCCTACAGGGAGTGGCACTGAAGCTTTCTTT; CDR3: CASSQDPPTGSGTEAFF
D: .; J: TRBJ2-7; size: .; V: TRBV6-6; DNA: TGTGCCAGCCGCCAGGGACGCCTTGAGCAGTACTTC; CDR3: CASRQGRLEQYF
D: TRBD1; J: TRBJ1-4; size: .; V: TRBV19; DNA: TGTGCCACCTCCGCCGGGACAGGGTCGTATGAAAAACTGTTTTTT; CDR3: CATSAGTGSYEKLFF
D: TRBD1; J: TRBJ2-3; size: .; V: TRBV16; DNA: TGTGCCAGCAGCCGAAATACCGGGACAGGGGGTCGAGGGCATACGCAGTATTTT; CDR3: CASSRNTGTGGRGHTQYF
D: .; J: TRBJ1-4; size: .; V: TRBV6-1; DNA: TGTGCCAGCAACCCGAGCCAGACAGAAAAACTGTTTTTT; CDR3: CASNPSQTEKLFF
D: .; J: TRBJ1-2; size: few; V: TRBV5-6; DNA: TGTGCCAGCAGCCCGCGACAAGGGATCTATGGCTACACCTTC; CDR3: CASSPRQGIYGYTF